A single sample is the source of the 18 T cell receptor beta chains below, sequenced in a study of T cells in Graves' hyperthyroidism and ophthalmopathy. TCR beta CDR3 regions were amplified from RNA. The HTBI primer set served for first-round RT-PCR of the TCR CDR3. One entry per CDR3 protein, called by TCRdb with MiXCR from the multiplex PCR reads. The repertoire holds about 520,000 distinct CDR3 sequences, with roughly a quarter as singletons. The specimen sequenced was blood. All receptors derive from a woman aged 25 to 39 with Graves' ophthalmopathy.

A single count supports this clonotype. A much more abundant neighbour one base away suggests this may be a read error. The gene calls are TRBV7-2 and TRBJ2-7; D is perhaps TRBD1 (5 bases). The germline V gene encodes CDR1 SGHTA and CDR2 FQGNSA. The CDR3 length is 14 residues. The CDR3 DNA sequence: TGTGTCAGCAGCTTGTCAGGGTACTCCTACGAGCAGTACTTC. Translated, it gives CVSSLSGYSYEQYF.

The chain employs TRBV4-1 and TRBJ2-5; 7 nucleotides agree with TRBD1. CDR1 and CDR2 from the germline V gene are MGHRA and YSYEKL. The CDR3 has 16 residues. Germline trimming cut 2 bases from V and 5 bases from J; bases unmatched to any gene: 11. CDR3 protein: CASSQQSQGVRETQYF. The CDR3 DNA sequence: TGCGCCAGCAGCCAACAATCTCAGGGGGTGCGGGAGACCCAGTACTTC.

The chain uses TRBV19 and TRBJ2-7, with D perhaps TRBD2 (5 bases). From germline, CDR1 is LNHDA and CDR2 SQIVND (reference sequence). The CDR3 loop spans 14 amino acids. Trimming removed 6 bases at V and 3 bases at J, with 15 bases between. In nucleotides, the CDR3 is TGTGCCAGTAGCGGTGAGGGCGAGTTCTACGAGCAGTACTTC. It translates to CASSGEGEFYEQYF.

This clonotype came up many times. This chain links TRBV6-1 with TRBJ2-5, with 8 bases aligning to TRBD1. CDR1 and CDR2 from the germline V gene are MNHNS and SASEGT. The V gene end was trimmed by 6 bases and the J gene end by 4 bases; junction bases not matched to a gene: 13. The CDR3 spans 16 residues. The CDR3 DNA reads as TGTGCCAGCAGAATTCATTTGTGGACAGGGACAGAGACCCAGTACTTC. Residues: CASRIHLWTGTETQYF.

There are many counts of this clonotype. The rearrangement uses TRBV30 and TRBJ2-2; no definite D call. Trimming stripped 0 bases from V and 2 bases from J, with 1 base between. CDR1 and CDR2 from the germline V gene are GTSNPN and SVGIG (reference sequence). This CDR3 comprises 12 residues. The CDR3 region has the DNA TGTGCCTGGAGTGTAAACACCGGGGAGCTGTTTTTT. This translates into CAWSVNTGELFF.

This clonotype was recorded at least ten times. The V call is TRBV7-3, the J call TRBJ1-2, with D perhaps matching TRBD1 (5 bases). This CDR3 contains 15 residues. Per germline, CDR1 SGHTA and CDR2 FQGTGA. V was cut by 5 bases and J by 0 bases, with 13 bases left in between. The DNA for the CDR3 is TGTGCCAGCAGCCCTGGGGGGGATACTAACTATGGCTACACCTTC. It is translated as CASSPGGDTNYGYTF.

The chain combines TRBV2 with TRBJ2-3; 8 bases are shared with TRBD1. V lost 9 bases, J lost 0 bases, and 5 bases stayed unmatched. This CDR3 region has 14 residues. Germline CDR1 SNHLY, CDR2 FYNNEI. CDR3 sequence reads: CARGTGKSTDTQYF. In nucleotides, the CDR3 is TGTGCCAGAGGGACAGGTAAAAGCACAGATACGCAGTATTTT.

This clonotype has more than one count but fewer than ten. V is TRBV7-3 and J is TRBJ1-1, with D unresolved. The CDR3 is 15 amino acids. Germline V gene lookup returns CDR1 SGHTA and CDR2 FQGTGA. Trimming left V 0 bases short and J 1 base short, with 9 bases between. The CDR3 spells CASSLTPQPNTEAFF. The DNA for the CDR3 is TGTGCCAGCAGCTTAACCCCCCAGCCGAACACTGAAGCTTTCTTT.

This clonotype was seen only once. V usage is TRBV7-2 and J usage is TRBJ2-5; 9 nucleotides agree with TRBD1. Germline V CDR1 and CDR2: SGHTA, FQGNSA. This CDR3 has 15 amino acids. The J segment lost 4 bases and the V segment lost 1 base, leaving 4 bases of the junction unmatched. Here the CDR3 reads CASSLGPGQGETQYF. CDR3 in DNA: TGTGCCAGCAGCTTAGGACCGGGACAGGGAGAGACCCAGTACTTC.

This clonotype came up once. The chain has TRBV25-1 and TRBJ1-2; 10 nucleotides align to TRBD1. There are 13 residues in the CDR3. After removal of 11 bases from V and 7 bases from J, the junction contained 10 bases not matched to a gene. Germline CDR1 MGHDK, CDR2 SYGVNS. CDR3 sequence: CALGRQGACGYTF. The CDR3 region has the DNA TGTGCCTTGGGGCGACAGGGGGCTTGTGGCTACACCTTC.

This clonotype has at least ten counts. The chain combines TRBV11-3 with TRBJ1-5; unclear D gene. Germline V gene sequence: CDR1 SGHNT, CDR2 YENEEA. V gave up 4 bases and J gave up 7 bases, with 8 bases separating them. The CDR3 length is 12 residues. In nucleotides, the CDR3 is TGTGCCAGCAGCTACCTCGGGCAGCCCCAGCATTTT. Amino acid sequence: CASSYLGQPQHF.

This clonotype was recorded many times. CDR3 region: CASSLFGQVETQYF. CDR3 DNA: TGCGCCAGCTCACTTTTCGGACAGGTGGAGACCCAGTACTTC. This sequence joins TRBV5-1 and TRBJ2-5; TRBD1 aligns across 7 bases. Per the germline V gene, CDR1 is SGHRS and CDR2 is YFSETQ. This CDR3 has 14 residues. V was clipped by 7 bases and J by 5 bases; unmatched bases: 11.

The J gene is TRBJ1-2, the V gene TRBV29-1, with unresolved D. Germline V lookup: CDR1 SQVTM, CDR2 ANQGSEA. The CDR3 sequence is 13 residues long. The V gene lost 3 bases and the J gene lost 4 bases, with 12 bases spanning the gap. CDR3 sequence reads: CSVELVSGYGYTF. The CDR3 coding sequence is TGCAGCGTTGAGTTGGTCAGTGGCTATGGCTACACCTTC.

In its sample, this clonotype was seen a few times. The chain carries TRBV9 and TRBJ2-5; D not resolved. From germline, CDR1 is SGDLS and CDR2 YYNGEE. The CDR3 contains 15 residues. V was clipped by 3 bases and J by 5 bases, with 17 bases between them. The CDR3 nucleotides are TGTGCCAGCAGCGGACGGACGCCCCAGCAGGAGACCCAGTACTTC. As protein: CASSGRTPQQETQYF. The variable domain in full, completed from reference TRBV9 and TRBJ2-5, reads DSGVTQTPKHLITATGQRVTLRCSPRSGDLSVYWYQQSLDQGLQFLIQYYNGEERAKGNILERFSAQQFPDLHSELNLSSLELGDSALYFCASSGRTPQQETQYFGPGTRLLVL.

This clonotype was seen many times. This sequence joins TRBV20-1 and TRBJ2-6; TRBD1 might be the D (5 bases). V lost 2 bases, J lost 1 base, and 6 bases lay in between. This CDR3 is built from 14 residues. Germline V lookup: CDR1 DFQATT, CDR2 SNEGSKA (reference sequence). The CDR3 nucleotides are TGCAGTGCTAGACCAGGGTCTGGGGCCAACGTCCTGACTTTC. It translates to CSARPGSGANVLTF.

This clonotype has a count of ten or more. V usage is TRBV29-1 and J usage is TRBJ1-2; 7 nucleotides match TRBD1. Unmatched junction bases numbered 19, after V lost 0 bases and J lost 0 bases. CDR1 is SQVTM, CDR2 ANQGSEA, per germline. This CDR3 has 20 residues. The CDR3: CSVEDLASPSMGQPNYGYTF. The CDR3 DNA follows: TGCAGCGTTGAAGACCTCGCCTCGCCCTCTATGGGACAGCCTAACTATGGCTACACCTTC.

This clonotype was detected ten times or more. The chain has TRBV29-1 and TRBJ2-7; no clear D. Between the trimmed V and J ends, which lost 4 bases and 4 bases, there was a span of 8 bases. The CDR3 loop spans 11 amino acids. Germline assignment: CDR1 SQVTM and CDR2 ANQGSEA. CDR3 bases: TGCAGCGTTGTGATGGCGTACGAGCAGTACTTC. Encoded protein: CSVVMAYEQYF.

This clonotype came up many times. V is TRBV7-2 and J is TRBJ2-7; the D is unclear. CDR1 is SGHTA, CDR2 FQGNSA, per germline. Trimming cost V 1 base and J 4 bases, with 14 bases left between them. The CDR3 sequence is 15 residues long. The CDR3 sequence: CASSLVPGLQYEQYF. The CDR3, as DNA: TGTGCCAGCAGCTTAGTCCCGGGCCTACAGTACGAGCAGTACTTC.